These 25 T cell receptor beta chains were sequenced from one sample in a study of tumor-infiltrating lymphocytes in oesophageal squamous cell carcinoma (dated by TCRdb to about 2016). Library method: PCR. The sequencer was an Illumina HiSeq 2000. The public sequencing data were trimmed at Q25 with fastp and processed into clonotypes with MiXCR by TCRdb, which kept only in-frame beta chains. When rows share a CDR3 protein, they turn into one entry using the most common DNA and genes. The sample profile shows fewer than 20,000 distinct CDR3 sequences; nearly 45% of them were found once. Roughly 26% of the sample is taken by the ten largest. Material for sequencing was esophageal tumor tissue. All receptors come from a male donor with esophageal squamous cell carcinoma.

The CDR3 DNA reads TGTGCCAGCAGTGACAGAGCCTACGAGCAGTACTTC. As protein: CASSDRAYEQYF. This chain joins TRBV7-3 and TRBJ2-7, with D perhaps TRBD1 (5 bases). The CDR3 totals 12 residues. Germline V gives CDR1 SGHTA, CDR2 FQGTGA. V was cut by 6 bases and J by 2 bases, with 8 bases left in between. The full variable domain, its missing parts supplied by reference TRBV7-3 and TRBJ2-7, is GAGVSQTPSNKVTEKGKYVELRCDPISGHTALYWYRQSLGQGPEFLIYFQGTGAADDSGLPNDRFFAVRPEGSVSTLKIQRTERGDSAVYLCASSDRAYEQYFGPGTRLTVT.

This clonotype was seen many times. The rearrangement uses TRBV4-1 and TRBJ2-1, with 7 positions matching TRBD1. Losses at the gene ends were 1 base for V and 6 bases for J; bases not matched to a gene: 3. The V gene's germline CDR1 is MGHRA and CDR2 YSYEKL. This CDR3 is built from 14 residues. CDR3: CASSQGQGGNEQFF. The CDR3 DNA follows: TGCGCCAGCAGCCAAGGACAGGGTGGCAATGAGCAGTTCTTC.

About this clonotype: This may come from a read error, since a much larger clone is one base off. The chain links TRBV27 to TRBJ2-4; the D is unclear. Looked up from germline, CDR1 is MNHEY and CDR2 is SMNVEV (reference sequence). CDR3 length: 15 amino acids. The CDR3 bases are TGTGCCAACAGCCGTCCGACAACTTATAATTCACCCCTCCACTTC. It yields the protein CANSRPTTYNSPLHF.

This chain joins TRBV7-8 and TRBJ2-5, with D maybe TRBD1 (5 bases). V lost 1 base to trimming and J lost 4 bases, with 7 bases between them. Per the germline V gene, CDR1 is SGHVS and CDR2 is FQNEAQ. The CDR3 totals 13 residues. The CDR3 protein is CASSLDRGETQYF. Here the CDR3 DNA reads TGTGCCAGCAGCTTAGATAGGGGAGAGACCCAGTACTTC.

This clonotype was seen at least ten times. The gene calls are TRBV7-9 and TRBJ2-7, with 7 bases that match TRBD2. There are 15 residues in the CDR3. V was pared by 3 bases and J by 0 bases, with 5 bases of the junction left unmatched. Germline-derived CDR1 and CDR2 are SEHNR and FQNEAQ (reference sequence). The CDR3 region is CASSFFGGGSYEQYF. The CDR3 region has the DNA TGTGCCAGCAGCTTTTTTGGCGGGGGCTCCTACGAGCAGTACTTC.

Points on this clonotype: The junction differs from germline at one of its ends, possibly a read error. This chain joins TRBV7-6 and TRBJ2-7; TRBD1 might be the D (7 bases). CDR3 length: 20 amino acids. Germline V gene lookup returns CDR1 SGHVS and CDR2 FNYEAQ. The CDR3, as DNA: TGTGCCAGCAGCTTGTCTTCCGGCCGGATCGGGGGACAGAGCGACACTGAAGCTTTCTTC. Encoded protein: CASSLSSGRIGGQSDTEAFF.

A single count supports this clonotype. CDR3 DNA: TGTGCCAGCAGTGTAAACAGGGTGGTAGAGACCCAGTACTTC. It codes for CASSVNRVVETQYF. The chain joins TRBV2 to TRBJ2-5, with D maybe TRBD1 (6 bases). The germline V and J ends were trimmed by 4 bases and 4 bases, with 13 bases remaining between them. Germline-derived CDR1 and CDR2 are SNHLY and FYNNEI. The CDR3 spans 14 residues. The variable domain in full, with the rest retrieved from reference TRBV2 and TRBJ2-5, is EPEVTQTPSHQVTQMGQEVILRCVPISNHLYFYWYRQILGQKVEFLVSFYNNEISEKSEIFDDQFSVERPDGSNFTLKIRSTKLEDSAMYFCASSVNRVVETQYFGPGTRLLVL.

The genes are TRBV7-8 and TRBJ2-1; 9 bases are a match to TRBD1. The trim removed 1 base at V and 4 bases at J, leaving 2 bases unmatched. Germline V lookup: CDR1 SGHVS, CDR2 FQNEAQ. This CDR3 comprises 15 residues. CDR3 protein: CASSLEQGAYNEQFF. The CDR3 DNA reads TGTGCCAGCAGCTTAGAACAGGGGGCGTACAATGAGCAGTTCTTC.

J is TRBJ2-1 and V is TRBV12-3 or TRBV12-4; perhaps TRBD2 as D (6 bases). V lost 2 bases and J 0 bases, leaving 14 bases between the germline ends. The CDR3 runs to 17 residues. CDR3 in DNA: TGTGCCAGCAGTTTAATTGGGGGACTTAGCTCCTACAATGAGCAGTTCTTC. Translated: CASSLIGGLSSYNEQFF.

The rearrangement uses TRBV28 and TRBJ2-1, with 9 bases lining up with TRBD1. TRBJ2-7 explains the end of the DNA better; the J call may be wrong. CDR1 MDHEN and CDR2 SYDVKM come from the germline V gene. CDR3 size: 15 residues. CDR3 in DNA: TGTGCCAGCAGTTCCCCCGGGACAGGGTTCTCCGAGCAGTACTTC. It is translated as CASSSPGTGFSEQYF.

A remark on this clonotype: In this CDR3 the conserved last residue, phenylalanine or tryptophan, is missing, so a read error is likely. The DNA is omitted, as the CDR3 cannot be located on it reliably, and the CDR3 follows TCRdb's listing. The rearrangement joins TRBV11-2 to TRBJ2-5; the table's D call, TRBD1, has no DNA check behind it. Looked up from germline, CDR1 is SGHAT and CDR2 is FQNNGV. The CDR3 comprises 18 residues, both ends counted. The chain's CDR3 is CASSQVGQDTNYGYTFGS.

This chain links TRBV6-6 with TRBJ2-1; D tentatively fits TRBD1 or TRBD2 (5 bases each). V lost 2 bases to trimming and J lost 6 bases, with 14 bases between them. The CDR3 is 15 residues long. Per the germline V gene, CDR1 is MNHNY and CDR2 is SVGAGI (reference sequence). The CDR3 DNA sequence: TGTGCCAGCAGTTACGGGACGGGCAGGGTCAATGAGCAGTTCTTC. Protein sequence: CASSYGTGRVNEQFF.

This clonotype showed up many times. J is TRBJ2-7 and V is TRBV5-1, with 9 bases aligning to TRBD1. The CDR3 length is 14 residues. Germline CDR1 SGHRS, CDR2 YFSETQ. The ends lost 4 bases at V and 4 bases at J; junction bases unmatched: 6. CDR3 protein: CASSIDRGKYEQYF. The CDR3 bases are TGCGCCAGCAGCATTGACAGGGGGAAGTACGAGCAGTACTTC. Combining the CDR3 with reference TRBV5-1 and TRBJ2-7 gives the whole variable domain KAGVTQTPRYLIKTRGQQVTLSCSPISGHRSVSWYQQTPGQGLQFLFEYFSETQRNKGNFPGRFSGRQFSNSRSEMNVSTLELGDSALYLCASSIDRGKYEQYFGPGTRLTVT.

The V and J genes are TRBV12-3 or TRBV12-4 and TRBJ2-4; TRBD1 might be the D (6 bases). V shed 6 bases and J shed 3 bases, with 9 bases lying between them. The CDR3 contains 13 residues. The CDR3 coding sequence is TGTGCCAGCAGGGGACACAGCAAAAACATTCAGTACTTC. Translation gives CASRGHSKNIQYF.

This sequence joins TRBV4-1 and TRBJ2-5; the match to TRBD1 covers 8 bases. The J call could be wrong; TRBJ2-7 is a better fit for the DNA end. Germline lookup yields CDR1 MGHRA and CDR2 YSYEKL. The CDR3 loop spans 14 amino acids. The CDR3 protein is CASSLRTGSYEQYF. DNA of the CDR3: TGCGCCAGCAGCCTAAGGACAGGGTCCTACGAGCAGTACTTC.

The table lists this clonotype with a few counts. The CDR3 loop is CASSLFENTEAFF. CDR3 DNA sequence: TGTGCCAGCAGCTTATTTGAGAACACTGAAGCTTTCTTT. This chain joins TRBV7-2 and TRBJ1-1, with D unresolved. In germline, CDR1 is SGHTA, CDR2 FQGNSA. Trimming left V 2 bases short and J 1 base short, with 5 bases between. There are 13 residues in the CDR3.

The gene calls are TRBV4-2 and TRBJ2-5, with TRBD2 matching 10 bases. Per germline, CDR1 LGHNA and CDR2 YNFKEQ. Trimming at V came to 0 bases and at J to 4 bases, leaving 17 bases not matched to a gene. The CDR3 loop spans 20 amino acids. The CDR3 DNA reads TGTGCCAGCAGCCAAGAGGAGCGGGGGGGCCGTATTGGATCGGTAGAGACCCAGTACTTC. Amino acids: CASSQEERGGRIGSVETQYF.

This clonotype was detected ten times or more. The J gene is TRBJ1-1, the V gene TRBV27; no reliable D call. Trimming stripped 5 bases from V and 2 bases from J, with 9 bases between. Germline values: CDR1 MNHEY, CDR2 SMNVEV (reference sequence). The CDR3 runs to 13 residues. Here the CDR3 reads CASSRYLNTEAFF. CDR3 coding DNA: TGTGCCAGCAGTCGTTACCTAAACACTGAAGCTTTCTTT.

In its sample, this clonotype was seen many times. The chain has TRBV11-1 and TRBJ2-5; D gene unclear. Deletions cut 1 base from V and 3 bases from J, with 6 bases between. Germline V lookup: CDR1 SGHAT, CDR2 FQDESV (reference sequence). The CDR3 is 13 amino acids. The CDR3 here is CASSLGAKETQYF. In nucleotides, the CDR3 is TGTGCCAGCAGCTTAGGAGCCAAAGAGACCCAGTACTTC. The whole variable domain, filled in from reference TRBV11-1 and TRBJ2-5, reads EAEVAQSPRYKITEKSQAVAFWCDPISGHATLYWYRQILGQGPELLVQFQDESVVDDSQLPKDRFSAERLKGVDSTLKIQPAELGDSAMYLCASSLGAKETQYFGPGTRLLVL.

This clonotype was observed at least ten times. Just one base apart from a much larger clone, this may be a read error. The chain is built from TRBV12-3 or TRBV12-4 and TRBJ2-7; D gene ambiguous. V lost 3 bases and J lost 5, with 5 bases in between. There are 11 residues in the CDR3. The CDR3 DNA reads TGTGCCAGCAGTTTTTCGGACGAGCAGTACTTC. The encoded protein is CASSFSDEQYF.

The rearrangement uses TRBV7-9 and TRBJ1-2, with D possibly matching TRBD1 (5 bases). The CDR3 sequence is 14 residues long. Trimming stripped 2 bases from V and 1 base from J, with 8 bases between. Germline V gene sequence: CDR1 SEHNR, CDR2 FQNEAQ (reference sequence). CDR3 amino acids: CASSLTGVNYGYTF. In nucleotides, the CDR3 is TGTGCCAGCAGCTTAACAGGTGTTAACTATGGCTACACCTTC.

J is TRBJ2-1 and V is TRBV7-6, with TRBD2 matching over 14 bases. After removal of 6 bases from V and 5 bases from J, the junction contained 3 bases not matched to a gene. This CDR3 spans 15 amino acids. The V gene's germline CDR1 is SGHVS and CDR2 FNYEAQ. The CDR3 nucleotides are TGTGCCAGCAGAAAGGGACTAGCGGGAGACAATGAGCAGTTCTTC. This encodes CASRKGLAGDNEQFF.

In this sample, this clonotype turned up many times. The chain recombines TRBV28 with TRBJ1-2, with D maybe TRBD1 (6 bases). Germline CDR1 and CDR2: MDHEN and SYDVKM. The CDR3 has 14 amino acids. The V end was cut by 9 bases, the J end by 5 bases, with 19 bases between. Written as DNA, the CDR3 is TGTGCCAGACCCCCGGGGGCTCTAGGATATGGCTACACCTTC. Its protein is CARPPGALGYGYTF.

CDR3 nucleotide sequence: TGTGCCAGCAGCTCCGGTGAGGGGAACACTGAAGCTTTCTTT. Protein sequence: CASSSGEGNTEAFF. This rearrangement joins TRBV7-2 to TRBJ1-1; D is unclear. CDR1 and CDR2 (germline): SGHTA, FQGNSA. With 4 bases removed from V and 1 base from J, the gap between germline ends came to 10 bases. The CDR3 spans 14 residues.

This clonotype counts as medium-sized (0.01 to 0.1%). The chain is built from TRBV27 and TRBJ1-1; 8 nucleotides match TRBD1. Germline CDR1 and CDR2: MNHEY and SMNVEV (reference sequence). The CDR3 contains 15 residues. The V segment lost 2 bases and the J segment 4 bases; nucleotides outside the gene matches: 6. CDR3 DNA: TGTGCCAGCAGTTTAAGGTGGCAGGGGGCCACTGAAGCTTTCTTT. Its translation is CASSLRWQGATEAFF.